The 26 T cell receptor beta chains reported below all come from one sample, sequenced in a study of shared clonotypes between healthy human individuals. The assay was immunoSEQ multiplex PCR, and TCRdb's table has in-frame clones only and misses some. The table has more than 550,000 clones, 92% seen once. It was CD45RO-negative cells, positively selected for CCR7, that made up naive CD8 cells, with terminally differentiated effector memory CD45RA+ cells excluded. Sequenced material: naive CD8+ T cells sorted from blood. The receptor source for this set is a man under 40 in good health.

The CDR3 spells CASSEAAGDYNEQFF. CDR3 nucleotides: TGTGCCAGCAGTGAAGCGGCGGGAGACTACAATGAGCAGTTCTTC. J is TRBJ2-1 and V is TRBV6-1, with 7 bases lining up with TRBD2. Germline loops: CDR1 MNHNS, CDR2 SASEGT. J lost 3 bases, V lost 0 bases, and 2 bases had no gene match. The CDR3 totals 15 residues.

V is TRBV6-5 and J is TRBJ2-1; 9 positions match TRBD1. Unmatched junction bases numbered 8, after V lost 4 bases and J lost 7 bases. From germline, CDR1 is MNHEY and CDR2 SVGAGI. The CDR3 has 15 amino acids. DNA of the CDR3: TGTGCCAGCAGTTCCGGACAGGGGACAAGGAATGAGCAGTTCTTC. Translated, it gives CASSSGQGTRNEQFF.

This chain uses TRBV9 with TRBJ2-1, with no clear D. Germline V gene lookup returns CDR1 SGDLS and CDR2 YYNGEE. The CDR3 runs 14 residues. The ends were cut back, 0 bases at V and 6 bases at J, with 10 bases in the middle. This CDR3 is CASSVEGGPNEQFF. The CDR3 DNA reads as TGTGCCAGCAGCGTAGAAGGCGGCCCCAATGAGCAGTTCTTC.

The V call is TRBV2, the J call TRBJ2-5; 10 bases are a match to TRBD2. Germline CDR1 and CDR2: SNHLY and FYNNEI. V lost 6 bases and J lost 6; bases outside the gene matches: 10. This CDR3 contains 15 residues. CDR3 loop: CASRTPGLAMKTQYF. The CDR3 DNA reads TGTGCCAGCAGGACACCGGGACTAGCGATGAAGACCCAGTACTTC.

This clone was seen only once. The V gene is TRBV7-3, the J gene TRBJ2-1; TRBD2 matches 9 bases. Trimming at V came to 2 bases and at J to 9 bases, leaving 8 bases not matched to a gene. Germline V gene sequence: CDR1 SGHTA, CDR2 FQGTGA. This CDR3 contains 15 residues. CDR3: CASSLAGGPTGEQFF. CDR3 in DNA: TGTGCCAGCAGCTTAGCGGGAGGGCCAACAGGTGAGCAGTTCTTC.

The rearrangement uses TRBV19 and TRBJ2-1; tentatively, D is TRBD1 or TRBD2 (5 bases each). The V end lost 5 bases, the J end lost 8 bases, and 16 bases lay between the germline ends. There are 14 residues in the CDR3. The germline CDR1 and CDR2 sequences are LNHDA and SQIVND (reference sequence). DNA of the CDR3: TGTGCCAGTAGTGCACTAGTACAAGGGGATGAGCAGTTCTTC. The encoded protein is CASSALVQGDEQFF.

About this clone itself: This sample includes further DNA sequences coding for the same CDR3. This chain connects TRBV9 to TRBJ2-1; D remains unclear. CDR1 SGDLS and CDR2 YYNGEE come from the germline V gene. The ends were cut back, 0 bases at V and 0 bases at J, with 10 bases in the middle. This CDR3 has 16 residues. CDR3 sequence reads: CASSVAGLSSYNEQFF. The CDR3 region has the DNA TGTGCCAGCAGCGTAGCGGGCCTCAGCTCCTACAATGAGCAGTTCTTC.

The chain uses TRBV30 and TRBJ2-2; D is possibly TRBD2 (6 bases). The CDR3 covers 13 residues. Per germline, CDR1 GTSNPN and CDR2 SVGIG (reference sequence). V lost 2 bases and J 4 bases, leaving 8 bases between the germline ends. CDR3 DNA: TGTGCCTGGAGTCCCGGGGGCACCGGGGAGCTGTTTTTT. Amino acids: CAWSPGGTGELFF.

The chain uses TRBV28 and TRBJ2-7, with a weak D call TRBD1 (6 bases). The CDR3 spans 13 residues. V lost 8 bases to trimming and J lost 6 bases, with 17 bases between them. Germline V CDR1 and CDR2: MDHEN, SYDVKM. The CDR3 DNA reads TGTGCCAGCCGCGGATTGGGGGCGTCCGAGCAGTACTTC. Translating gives CASRGLGASEQYF.

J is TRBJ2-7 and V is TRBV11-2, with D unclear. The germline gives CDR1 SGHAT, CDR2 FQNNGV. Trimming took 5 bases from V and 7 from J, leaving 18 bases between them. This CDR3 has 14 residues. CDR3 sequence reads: CASSPLSRLREQYF. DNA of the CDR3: TGTGCCAGCAGCCCTCTTTCAAGGTTACGGGAGCAGTACTTC.

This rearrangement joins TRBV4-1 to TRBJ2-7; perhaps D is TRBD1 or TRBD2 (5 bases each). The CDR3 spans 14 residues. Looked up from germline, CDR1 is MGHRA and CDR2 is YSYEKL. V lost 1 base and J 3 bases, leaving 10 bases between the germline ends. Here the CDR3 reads CASSQVPGLYEQYF. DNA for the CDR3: TGCGCCAGCAGCCAAGTCCCGGGGCTCTACGAGCAGTACTTC.

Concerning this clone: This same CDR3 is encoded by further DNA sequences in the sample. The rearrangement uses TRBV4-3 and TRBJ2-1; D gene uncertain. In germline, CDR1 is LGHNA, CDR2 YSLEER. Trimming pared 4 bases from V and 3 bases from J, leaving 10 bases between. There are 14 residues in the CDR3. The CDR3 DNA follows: TGCGCCAGCAGCCCGGGTCTTGACTACAATGAGCAGTTCTTC. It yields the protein CASSPGLDYNEQFF.

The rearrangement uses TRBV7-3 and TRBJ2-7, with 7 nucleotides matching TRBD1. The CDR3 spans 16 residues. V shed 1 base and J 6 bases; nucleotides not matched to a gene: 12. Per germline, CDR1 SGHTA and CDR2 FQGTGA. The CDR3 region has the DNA TGTGCCAGCAGCTTAAAAGGACCGACAGGGCGTCTCGAGCAGTACTTC. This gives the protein CASSLKGPTGRLEQYF.

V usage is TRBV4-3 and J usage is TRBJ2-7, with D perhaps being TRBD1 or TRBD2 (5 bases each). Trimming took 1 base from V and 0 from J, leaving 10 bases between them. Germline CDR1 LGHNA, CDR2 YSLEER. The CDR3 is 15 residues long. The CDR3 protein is CASSQGGGFSYEQYF. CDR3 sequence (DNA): TGCGCCAGCAGCCAAGGGGGCGGGTTCTCCTACGAGCAGTACTTC.

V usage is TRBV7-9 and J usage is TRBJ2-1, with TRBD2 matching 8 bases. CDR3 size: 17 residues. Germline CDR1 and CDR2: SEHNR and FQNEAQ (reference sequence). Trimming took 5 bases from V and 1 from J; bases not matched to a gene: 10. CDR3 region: CASSPQGSGRSYNEQFF. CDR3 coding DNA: TGTGCCAGCAGCCCGCAGGGCAGCGGGAGATCCTACAATGAGCAGTTCTTC.

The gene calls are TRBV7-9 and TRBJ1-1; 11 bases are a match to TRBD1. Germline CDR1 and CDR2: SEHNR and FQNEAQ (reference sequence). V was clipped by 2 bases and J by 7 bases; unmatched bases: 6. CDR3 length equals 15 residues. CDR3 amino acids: CASSLPGQGVNEAFF. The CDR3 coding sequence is TGTGCCAGCAGCTTACCGGGACAGGGGGTTAATGAAGCTTTCTTT.

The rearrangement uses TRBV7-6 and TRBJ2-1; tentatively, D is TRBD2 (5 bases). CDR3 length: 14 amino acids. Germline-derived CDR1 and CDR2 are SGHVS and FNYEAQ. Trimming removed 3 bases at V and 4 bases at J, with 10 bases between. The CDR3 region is CASSLRPGYNEQFF. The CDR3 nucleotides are TGTGCCAGCAGCTTGCGACCGGGGTACAATGAGCAGTTCTTC.

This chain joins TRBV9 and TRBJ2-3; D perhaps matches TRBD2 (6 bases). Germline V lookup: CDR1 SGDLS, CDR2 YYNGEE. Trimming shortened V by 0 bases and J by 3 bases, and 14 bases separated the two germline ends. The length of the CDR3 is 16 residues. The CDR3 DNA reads TGTGCCAGCAGCGTAGACGGGGGAGACTCTACAGATACGCAGTATTTT. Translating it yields CASSVDGGDSTDTQYF.

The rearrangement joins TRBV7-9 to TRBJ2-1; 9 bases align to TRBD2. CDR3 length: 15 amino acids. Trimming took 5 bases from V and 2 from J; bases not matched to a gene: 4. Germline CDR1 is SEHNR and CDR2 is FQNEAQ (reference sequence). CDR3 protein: CASSETSGPYNEQFF. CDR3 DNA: TGTGCCAGCAGCGAAACTAGCGGGCCCTACAATGAGCAGTTCTTC.

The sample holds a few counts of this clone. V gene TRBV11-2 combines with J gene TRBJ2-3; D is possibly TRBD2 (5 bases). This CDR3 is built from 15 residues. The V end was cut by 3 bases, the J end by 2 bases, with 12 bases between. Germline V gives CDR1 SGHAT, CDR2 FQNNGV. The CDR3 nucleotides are TGTGCCAGCAGCTTCGGCGGGCCTTTCACAGATACGCAGTATTTT. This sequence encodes CASSFGGPFTDTQYF.

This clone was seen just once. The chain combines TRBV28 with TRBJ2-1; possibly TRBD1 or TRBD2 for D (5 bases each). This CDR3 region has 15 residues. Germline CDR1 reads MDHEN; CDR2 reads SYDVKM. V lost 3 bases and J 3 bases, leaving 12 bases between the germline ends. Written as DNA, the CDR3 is TGTGCCAGCAGTTTCACCGGGACCCACTACAATGAGCAGTTCTTC. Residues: CASSFTGTHYNEQFF.

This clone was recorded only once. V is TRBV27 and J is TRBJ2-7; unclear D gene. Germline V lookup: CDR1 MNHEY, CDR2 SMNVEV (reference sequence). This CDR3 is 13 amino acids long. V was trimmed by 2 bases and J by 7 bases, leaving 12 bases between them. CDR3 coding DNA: TGTGCCAGCAGTTTAGCACAGTACGGGGAGCAGTACTTC. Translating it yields CASSLAQYGEQYF.

Here the CDR3 DNA reads TGCAGCGTGACTAGCGGGGGGCTCAGCACAGATACGCAGTATTTT. Translation gives CSVTSGGLSTDTQYF. The rearrangement uses TRBV29-1 and TRBJ2-3; 13 bases are shared with TRBD2. The V gene end was trimmed by 6 bases and the J gene end by 0 bases; junction bases not matched to a gene: 3. The germline CDR1 and CDR2 sequences are SQVTM and ANQGSEA. This CDR3 region has 15 residues.

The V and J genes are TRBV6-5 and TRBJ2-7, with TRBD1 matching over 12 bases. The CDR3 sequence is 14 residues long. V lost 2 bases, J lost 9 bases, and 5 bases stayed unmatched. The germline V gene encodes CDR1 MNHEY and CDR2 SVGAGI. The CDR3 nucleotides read TGTGCCAGCAGTTACCCGGGGACAGGGGGCATGCAGTACTTC. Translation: CASSYPGTGGMQYF.

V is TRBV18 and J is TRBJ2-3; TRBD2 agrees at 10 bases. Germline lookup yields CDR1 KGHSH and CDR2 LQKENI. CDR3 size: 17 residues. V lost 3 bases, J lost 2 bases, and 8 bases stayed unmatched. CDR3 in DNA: TGTGCCAGCTCACCCACGACTAGCGGGTATTTCACAGATACGCAGTATTTT. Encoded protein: CASSPTTSGYFTDTQYF.

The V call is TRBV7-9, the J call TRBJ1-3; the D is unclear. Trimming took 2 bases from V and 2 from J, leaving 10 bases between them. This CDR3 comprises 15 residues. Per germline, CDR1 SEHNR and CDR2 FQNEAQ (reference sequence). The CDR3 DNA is TGTGCCAGCAGCTTACTGGGCCCAACTGGAAACACCATATATTTT. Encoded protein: CASSLLGPTGNTIYF.